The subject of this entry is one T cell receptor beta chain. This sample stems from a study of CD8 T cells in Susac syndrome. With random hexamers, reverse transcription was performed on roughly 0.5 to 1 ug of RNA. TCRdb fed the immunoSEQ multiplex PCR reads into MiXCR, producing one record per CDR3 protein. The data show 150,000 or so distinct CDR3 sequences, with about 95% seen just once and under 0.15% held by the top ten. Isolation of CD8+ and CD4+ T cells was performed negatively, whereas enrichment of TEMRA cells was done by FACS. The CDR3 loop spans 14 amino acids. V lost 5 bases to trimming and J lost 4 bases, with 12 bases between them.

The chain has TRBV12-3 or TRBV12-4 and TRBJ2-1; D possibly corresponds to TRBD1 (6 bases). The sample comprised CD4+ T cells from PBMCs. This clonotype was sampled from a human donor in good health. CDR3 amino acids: CASSKYRAYNEQFF. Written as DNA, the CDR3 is TGTGCCAGCAGTAAATACAGGGCGTACAATGAGCAGTTCTTC.